Listed below are T cell receptor beta chains from one sample, sequenced in a study of beta chain features in type 1 diabetes. TCRdb's copy holds only in-frame clones and misses some; the assay was immunoSEQ multiplex PCR. The sample yields about 250,000 clones, approximately 14% seen once. Sequences were obtained from naive CD4+ T cells from blood. These TCRs come from a woman in her forties in good health. Each CDR3 is given with its conserved first and last residue. The order of the fields is J gene, clone size, D gene, V gene, CDR3 protein, CDR3 DNA. The D gene is left open where the match is weak. Clone size is shown for a subset of rows, as once, few, many or a class of expanded clone.

TRBJ2-7	NA	TRBD2	TRBV5-1	CASSYQAGGYEQYF	TGCGCCAGCAGCTATCAAGCGGGGGGGTACGAGCAGTACTTC
TRBJ2-7	few	TRBD1	TRBV6-1	CASSARDRAYEQYF	TGTGCCAGCAGTGCCCGGGACAGGGCCTACGAGCAGTACTTC
TRBJ2-6	few	TRBD1	TRBV7-9	CASSHGRQGGAGANVLTF	TGTGCCAGCAGCCACGGGCGACAGGGGGGTGCTGGGGCCAACGTCCTGACTTTC
TRBJ1-2	NA	NA	TRBV7-2	CASSLSLAGVGGYTF	TGTGCCAGCAGCTTATCACTTGCAGGGGTCGGAGGCTACACCTTC
TRBJ2-7	few	TRBD2	TRBV5-6	CASGPGLAAYEQYF	TGTGCCAGCGGCCCGGGACTAGCGGCCTACGAGCAGTACTTC
TRBJ1-2	NA	NA	TRBV15	CATSRDWGSKYGYTF	TGTGCCACCAGCAGAGATTGGGGCAGCAAATATGGCTACACCTTC
TRBJ1-3	NA	NA	TRBV23-1	CASTQSELSGNTIYF	TGCGCCAGCACCCAATCGGAGCTCTCTGGAAACACCATATATTTT
TRBJ2-2	few	NA	TRBV5-1	CASSPSGGGNTGELFF	TGCGCCAGCAGCCCCAGCGGAGGGGGCAACACCGGGGAGCTGTTTTTT
TRBJ2-7	few	TRBD1	TRBV10-3	CAIRRNRDRDGGSYEQYF	TGTGCCATCAGACGAAACCGGGACAGGGATGGCGGCTCCTACGAGCAGTACTTC
TRBJ1-1	NA	TRBD1	TRBV29-1	CSARGVTGMNTEAFF	TGCAGCGCCCGAGGGGTGACAGGGATGAACACTGAAGCTTTCTTT
TRBJ2-5	NA	TRBD1	TRBV2	CASSPGTGSQETQYF	TGTGCCAGCAGTCCCGGGACAGGGTCTCAAGAGACCCAGTACTTC
TRBJ2-5	few	NA	TRBV14	CASSQVAGGSQETQYF	TGTGCCAGCAGCCAAGTAGCCGGTGGAAGCCAAGAGACCCAGTACTTC
TRBJ2-7	NA	NA	TRBV7-9	CASSSQGYEQYF	TGTGCCAGCAGCTCTCAGGGTTACGAGCAGTACTTC
TRBJ2-3	NA	TRBD2	TRBV7-2	CASSFGGAGDTQYF	TGTGCCAGCAGCTTCGGGGGGGCAGGAGATACGCAGTATTTT
TRBJ2-7	once	NA	TRBV5-3	CARSGENTRDYEQYF	TGTGCCAGAAGTGGGGAGAACACCCGGGACTACGAGCAGTACTTC
TRBJ1-1	NA	TRBD1	TRBV19	CASSIRGQGRGAFF	TGTGCCAGTAGTATCCGGGGACAGGGACGCGGAGCTTTCTTT
TRBJ2-7	few	NA	TRBV7-2	CASSLAGGPGEQYF	TGTGCCAGCAGCTTAGCGGGGGGGCCGGGAGAGCAGTACTTC
TRBJ2-3	NA	TRBD1	TRBV5-4	CASSSGQGRLSDTQYF	TGTGCCAGCAGCTCTGGACAGGGAAGGTTATCGGATACGCAGTATTTT
TRBJ2-5	few	TRBD2	TRBV6-6	CASSYGEGQETQYF	TGTGCCAGCAGTTACGGGGAGGGCCAAGAGACCCAGTACTTC
TRBJ1-4	few	TRBD1	TRBV2	CASSVRQGSVEKLFF	TGTGCCAGCAGTGTACGACAGGGGAGTGTTGAAAAACTGTTTTTT
TRBJ2-7	few	NA	TRBV5-1	CASTSTHLEQYF	TGCGCCAGCACATCCACCCACTTGGAGCAGTACTTC